These 24 T cell receptor beta chains came from one sample sequenced in a study of CD8 T cells in Susac syndrome. Random hexamers served to reverse transcribe roughly 0.45 to 1 ug RNA. TCRdb passed the immunoSEQ multiplex PCR reads through MiXCR, listing each CDR3 protein once. The data contain under 150,000 distinct CDR3 sequences, approximately 96% of them singletons. Sequenced: CD4+ T cells from PBMCs. These receptors originate from a human donor with Susac syndrome.

The V gene is TRBV25-1, the J gene TRBJ2-5; D is ambiguous. The CDR3 runs 12 residues. The V end was cut by 3 bases, the J end by 5 bases, with 7 bases between. The germline V gene has CDR1 MGHDK and CDR2 SYGVNS. CDR3 protein: CASSEIAETQYF. CDR3 bases: TGTGCCAGCAGTGAGATCGCGGAGACCCAGTACTTC.

V usage is TRBV5-1 and J usage is TRBJ2-6; a weak D match, TRBD1 (6 bases). CDR1 is SGHRS and CDR2 is YFSETQ in the germline V gene. The CDR3 loop spans 15 amino acids. V shed 7 bases and J shed 0 bases, with 11 bases lying between them. The CDR3 loop reads CASEWGPSGANVLTF. The CDR3 nucleotides read TGCGCCAGCGAGTGGGGGCCCTCTGGGGCCAACGTCCTGACTTTC.

V usage is TRBV3-1 and J usage is TRBJ1-1; D remains ambiguous. The CDR3 length is 15 residues. Germline V lookup: CDR1 LGHDT, CDR2 YNNKEL (reference sequence). V lost 5 bases and J lost 3, with 16 bases in between. The CDR3 coding sequence is TGTGCCAGCAGCACCTCCCGGGCCTCCCACACTGAAGCTTTCTTT. Translating gives CASSTSRASHTEAFF.

The chain links TRBV7-6 to TRBJ1-1, with no clear D. The CDR3 loop spans 14 amino acids. V was pared by 5 bases and J by 6 bases, with 16 bases between. The V gene's germline CDR1 is SGHVS and CDR2 FNYEAQ. DNA of the CDR3: TGTGCCAGCAGCCCCCGGGGTCCTACCCCTGAAGCTTTCTTT. Amino acids: CASSPRGPTPEAFF.

This chain links TRBV9 with TRBJ2-5, with D unresolved. CDR1 is SGDLS and CDR2 is YYNGEE in the germline V gene. With 0 bases removed from V and 5 bases from J, the gap between germline ends came to 8 bases. The CDR3 contains 13 residues. The CDR3 bases are TGTGCCAGCAGCGTAGTCCTTCAGGAGACCCAGTACTTC. Protein: CASSVVLQETQYF.

The rearrangement uses TRBV20-1 and TRBJ2-2; 11 positions match TRBD2. Trimming removed 2 bases from V and 4 bases from J; junction bases left unmatched: 0. The CDR3 sequence is 14 residues long. Per the germline V gene, CDR1 is DFQATT and CDR2 is SNEGSKA (reference sequence). The CDR3 coding sequence is TGCAGTGCTAGACTAGCGGGAGGCACCGGGGAGCTGTTTTTT. Protein sequence: CSARLAGGTGELFF.

The chain has TRBV25-1 and TRBJ1-1; TRBD1 aligns across 8 bases. V shed 5 bases, J shed 6 bases, and the junction held 11 bases outside the gene matches. CDR1 and CDR2 (germline): MGHDK, SYGVNS. The CDR3 sequence is 15 residues long. The CDR3 spells CASSRQGAGSAEAFF. CDR3 nucleotides: TGTGCCAGCAGTCGTCAGGGGGCGGGGTCTGCTGAAGCTTTCTTT.

The chain carries TRBV2 and TRBJ1-5; the D is unclear. This CDR3 has 12 amino acids. Germline V gene sequence: CDR1 SNHLY, CDR2 FYNNEI. The ends were cut back, 7 bases at V and 4 bases at J, with 8 bases in the middle. The CDR3 sequence: CASKAANQPQHF. CDR3 coding DNA: TGTGCCAGCAAGGCCGCTAATCAGCCCCAGCATTTT.

The CDR3 protein is CASSLQTNEQFF. CDR3 nucleotide sequence: TGTGCCAGCAGTCTACAAACTAACGAGCAGTTCTTC. The rearrangement joins TRBV28 to TRBJ2-1; D is unclear. The CDR3 is 12 amino acids. Germline-derived CDR1 and CDR2 are MDHEN and SYDVKM. Between the trimmed V and J ends, which lost 5 bases and 10 bases, there was a span of 12 bases. Supplemented by reference TRBV28 and TRBJ2-1, the full variable domain reads DVKVTQSSRYLVKRTGEKVFLECVQDMDHENMFWYRQDPGLGLRLIYFSYDVKMKEKGDIPEGYSVSREKKERFSLILESASTNQTSMYLCASSLQTNEQFFGPGTRLTVL.

The rearrangement joins TRBV15 to TRBJ1-5; D gene ambiguous. This CDR3 contains 12 residues. CDR1 LNHNV and CDR2 YYDKDF come from the germline V gene (reference sequence). V was cut by 3 bases and J by 5 bases, with 5 bases left in between. The DNA for the CDR3 is TGTGCCACCAGCAGGAAGGATCAGCCCCAGCATTTT. Protein sequence: CATSRKDQPQHF.

The chain uses TRBV29-1 and TRBJ1-5, with a tentative D call TRBD1 (5 bases). This CDR3 region has 13 residues. The germline V and J ends were trimmed by 7 bases and 3 bases, with 13 bases remaining between them. Germline loops: CDR1 SQVTM, CDR2 ANQGSEA. The CDR3 DNA reads as TGCAGCGGGTCGTTGGGACCCAATCAGCCCCAGCATTTT. Protein product: CSGSLGPNQPQHF.

This chain joins TRBV20-1 and TRBJ2-1, with 11 bases fitting TRBD2. The J segment lost 0 bases and the V segment lost 3 bases, leaving 4 bases of the junction unmatched. Germline V lookup: CDR1 DFQATT, CDR2 SNEGSKA (reference sequence). The CDR3 length is 16 residues. The CDR3 DNA reads TGCAGTGCTAGGACACTAGCGGGGGTCTCCTACAATGAGCAGTTCTTC. Protein sequence: CSARTLAGVSYNEQFF.

This clonotype is a singleton in its sample. This rearrangement joins TRBV29-1 to TRBJ2-3; D is unresolved. CDR1 is SQVTM and CDR2 is ANQGSEA in the germline V gene. Trimming shortened V by 3 bases and J by 5 bases, and 15 bases separated the two germline ends. This CDR3 is 14 amino acids long. The CDR3 loop reads CSVESWVVGDTQYF. CDR3 coding DNA: TGCAGCGTTGAGTCTTGGGTTGTGGGAGATACGCAGTATTTT.

This chain joins TRBV2 and TRBJ1-2; maybe TRBD1 (6 bases). CDR1 is SNHLY, CDR2 FYNNEI, per germline. This CDR3 has 14 amino acids. Trimming shortened V by 8 bases and J by 5 bases, and 18 bases separated the two germline ends. The CDR3 nucleotides read TGTGCCAGCCGCGACCGGGGGGGCAGATATGGCTACACCTTC. This codes for CASRDRGGRYGYTF.

The chain carries TRBV6-5 and TRBJ2-3; TRBD1 might be the D (6 bases). Germline assignment: CDR1 MNHEY and CDR2 SVGAGI. There are 13 residues in the CDR3. Trimming pared 5 bases from V and 5 bases from J, leaving 11 bases between. This CDR3 reads CASSTPGVDTQYF. In DNA, the CDR3 is TGTGCCAGCAGTACGCCAGGGGTAGATACGCAGTATTTT.

This chain uses TRBV29-1 with TRBJ2-5; 10 nucleotides align to TRBD1. Trimming cost V 4 bases and J 5 bases; bases outside gene matches: 10. The CDR3 has 15 residues. Germline V CDR1 and CDR2: SQVTM, ANQGSEA. This CDR3 is CSVASGTGVGETQYF. The CDR3 DNA sequence: TGCAGCGTTGCGTCCGGGACAGGGGTCGGGGAGACCCAGTACTTC.

The chain recombines TRBV7-9 with TRBJ2-7, with a tentative D call TRBD1 (6 bases). Germline CDR1 reads SEHNR; CDR2 reads FQNEAQ (reference sequence). This CDR3 contains 12 residues. V was shortened by 4 bases and J by 12 bases, with 16 bases between the two germline ends. As DNA, the CDR3 is TGTGCCAGCAGCTCGACAGTCAGGGGTCTGTACTTC. The encoded protein is CASSSTVRGLYF. Using reference TRBV7-9 and TRBJ2-7 for the parts outside the CDR3, the full variable domain is DTGVSQNPRHKITKRGQNVTFRCDPISEHNRLYWYRQTLGQGPEFLTYFQNEAQLEKSRLLSDRFSAERPKGSFSTLEIQRTEQGDSAMYLCASSSTVRGLYFGPGTRLTVT.

This clonotype has a single count. This chain uses TRBV16 with TRBJ2-1; the D is unclear. The germline gives CDR1 KGHSY, CDR2 FQNENV. There are 12 residues in the CDR3. V was cut by 0 bases and J by 7 bases, with 4 bases left in between. CDR3 in amino acids: CASSQSGNEQFF. CDR3 in DNA: TGTGCCAGCAGCCAATCTGGGAATGAGCAGTTCTTC.

V usage is TRBV2 and J usage is TRBJ2-6, with a weak D call TRBD2 (6 bases). Per the germline V gene, CDR1 is SNHLY and CDR2 is FYNNEI. The CDR3 contains 13 residues. The CDR3 DNA reads as TGTGCTACCGGAGGGCACGGGGCCAACGTCCTGACTTTC. Its protein is CATGGHGANVLTF. Full variable domain (missing parts from reference TRBV2 and TRBJ2-6): EPEVTQTPSHQVTQMGQEVILRCVPISNHLYFYWYRQILGQKVEFLVSFYNNEISEKSEIFDDQFSVERPDGSNFTLKIRSTKLEDSAMYFCATGGHGANVLTFGAGSRLTVL.

This rearrangement joins TRBV25-1 to TRBJ1-1; TRBD1 agrees at 8 bases. V was pared by 8 bases and J by 1 base, with 9 bases of the junction left unmatched. CDR1 and CDR2 from the germline V gene are MGHDK and SYGVNS. The length of the CDR3 is 15 residues. CDR3 sequence (DNA): TGTGCCAGCTCGGGGCGGGGACAGGCGAACACTGAAGCTTTCTTT. It is translated as CASSGRGQANTEAFF.

The chain is built from TRBV3-1 and TRBJ2-1; TRBD1 might be the D (5 bases). Per germline, CDR1 LGHDT and CDR2 YNNKEL (reference sequence). The CDR3 covers 13 residues. V dropped 3 bases and J dropped 11 bases, with 14 bases sitting between them. The CDR3 DNA reads TGTGCCAGCAGCCATCGGCAGGGCGGTCAGCAGTTCTTC. It is translated as CASSHRQGGQQFF.

The chain is built from TRBV6-5 and TRBJ2-7, with 12 bases matching TRBD1. V lost 7 bases, J lost 6 bases, and 7 bases stayed unmatched. In germline, CDR1 is MNHEY, CDR2 SVGAGI. CDR3 length: 14 residues. Here the CDR3 DNA reads TGTGCCAGCACCCCAGGGACAGGGGGCGCCGAGCAGTACTTC. This sequence encodes CASTPGTGGAEQYF.

The J gene is TRBJ2-7, the V gene TRBV3-1; the match to TRBD2 covers 7 bases. This CDR3 region has 14 residues. Germline assignment: CDR1 LGHDT and CDR2 YNNKEL (reference sequence). The trim removed 4 bases at V and 3 bases at J, leaving 6 bases unmatched. The DNA for the CDR3 is TGTGCCAGCAGCCGAAGCGGGGACCACTACGAGCAGTACTTC. Its translation: CASSRSGDHYEQYF.

The chain recombines TRBV29-1 with TRBJ2-7; D not certain. Germline CDR1 SQVTM, CDR2 ANQGSEA. V was pared by 4 bases and J by 2 bases, with 15 bases between. The CDR3 covers 14 residues. Here the CDR3 reads CSVAIQVTPYEQYF. The CDR3 DNA reads TGCAGCGTTGCAATTCAGGTGACCCCCTACGAGCAGTACTTC.